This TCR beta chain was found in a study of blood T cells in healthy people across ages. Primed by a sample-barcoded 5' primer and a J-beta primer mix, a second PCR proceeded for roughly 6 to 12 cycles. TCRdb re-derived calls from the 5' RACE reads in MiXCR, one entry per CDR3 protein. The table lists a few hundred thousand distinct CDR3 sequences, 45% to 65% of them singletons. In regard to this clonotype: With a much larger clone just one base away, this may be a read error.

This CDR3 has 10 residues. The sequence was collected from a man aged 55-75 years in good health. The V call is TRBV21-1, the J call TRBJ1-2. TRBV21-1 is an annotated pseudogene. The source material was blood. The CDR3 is CASTQYGYTF. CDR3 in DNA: TGTGCCAGCACCCAATATGGCTACACCTTC.